This TCR beta chain was captured in a study of blood T cells in healthy people across ages. General study findings and limits: Both higher diversity and more naive CD4+ cells marked long-lived donors when set against aged donors.

The authors ran a second PCR of about 7 to 12 cycles using a sample-barcoded 5' primer and a J-beta primer mix. One entry per CDR3 protein results from TCRdb running MiXCR on the 5' RACE reads. Of some 320,000 distinct CDR3 sequences listed, roughly 26% are singletons. Trimming removed 5 bases from V and 0 bases from J, with 5 bases in between. CDR1 is SGHTA and CDR2 is FQGNSA in the germline V gene. The CDR3 covers 14 residues. This clonotype showed up just a few times. Its antigen is not known. The clonotype comes from a woman in her seventies in good health. Sequenced: blood. This chain uses TRBV7-2 with TRBJ2-6; D gene unclear. The CDR3 region has the DNA TGTGCCAGCAGCGTAGACTCTGGGGCCAACGTCCTGACTTTC. This gives the protein CASSVDSGANVLTF.